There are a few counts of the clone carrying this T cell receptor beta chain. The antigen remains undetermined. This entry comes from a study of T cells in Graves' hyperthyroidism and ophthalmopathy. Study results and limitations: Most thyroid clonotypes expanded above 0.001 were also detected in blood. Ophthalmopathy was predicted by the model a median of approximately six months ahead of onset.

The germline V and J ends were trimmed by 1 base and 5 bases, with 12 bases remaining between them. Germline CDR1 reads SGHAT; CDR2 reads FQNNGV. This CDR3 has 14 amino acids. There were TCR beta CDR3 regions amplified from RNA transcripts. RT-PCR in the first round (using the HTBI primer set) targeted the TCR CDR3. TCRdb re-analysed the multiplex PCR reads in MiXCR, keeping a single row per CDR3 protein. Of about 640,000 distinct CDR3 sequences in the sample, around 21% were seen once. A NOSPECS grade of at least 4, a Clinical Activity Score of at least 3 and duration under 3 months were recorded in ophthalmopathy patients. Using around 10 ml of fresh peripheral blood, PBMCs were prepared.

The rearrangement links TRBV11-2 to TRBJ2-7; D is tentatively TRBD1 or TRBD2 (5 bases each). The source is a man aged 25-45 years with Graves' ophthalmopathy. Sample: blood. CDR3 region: CASSLGGRLNEQYF. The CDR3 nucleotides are TGTGCCAGCAGCTTAGGGGGACGCCTTAACGAGCAGTACTTC.